This T cell receptor (beta chain) was recovered during a study of blood T cell repertoires in COVID-19. Using immunoSEQ multiplex PCR, the repertoire was profiled, and TCRdb retains in-frame clones only, with some absent. This table has a few hundred thousand clones, 82% appearing once. The CDR3 loop spans 12 amino acids. Germline CDR1 and CDR2: MNHEY and SVGAGI. V was shortened by 6 bases and J by 0 bases, with 5 bases between the two germline ends. This sequence was found in a woman aged 55-70 years who had recovered from COVID-19. The V and J genes are TRBV6-5 and TRBJ1-2, with D uncertain. Sequencing was performed on PBMCs or T cells enriched from blood (not recorded which). CDR3 sequence: CASSTPNYGYTF. The CDR3 nucleotides are TGTGCCAGCAGCACACCTAACTATGGCTACACCTTC.